A single sample gave rise to the 9 T cell receptor beta chains below, sequenced in a study of technical replicates of blood from a handful of donors. The method was immunoSEQ multiplex PCR; TCRdb's version includes in-frame clones alone and lacks a portion of them. The sample contains 9,500 to 15,000 clones, 85% to 95% of which appear only once. The sample comprised PBMCs. The receptors derive from a human donor in good health.

This clone appeared once. V is TRBV7-9 and J is TRBJ1-1; D is unresolved. Germline values: CDR1 SEHNR, CDR2 FQNEAQ (reference sequence). The CDR3 extends over 15 amino acids. V lost 5 bases, J lost 4 bases, and 17 bases lay in between. The CDR3 region has the DNA TGTGCCAGCAGCGCGAGCGGCAGTCGAGGCACTGAAGCTTTCTTT. Residues: CASSASGSRGTEAFF.

The genes are TRBV5-1 and TRBJ2-2, with D perhaps matching TRBD2 (6 bases). CDR3 size: 14 residues. Trimming took off 0 bases at V and 6 bases at J, with 9 bases between the two ends. The germline gives CDR1 SGHRS, CDR2 YFSETQ. The chain's CDR3 is CASSLEWEAGELFF. The DNA for the CDR3 is TGCGCCAGCAGCTTGGAATGGGAGGCCGGGGAGCTGTTTTTT.

The chain combines TRBV14 with TRBJ2-3; 8 bases align to TRBD2. The CDR3 has 16 amino acids. V trimming: 1 base; J trimming: 2 bases; junction bases outside the gene matches: 5. Germline V lookup: CDR1 SGHDN, CDR2 FVKESK. The CDR3 sequence is CASSQASGSLTDTQYF. As DNA, the CDR3 is TGTGCCAGCAGCCAAGCCAGCGGGAGCCTCACAGATACGCAGTATTTT.

The V and J genes are TRBV23-1 and TRBJ1-4, with 7 nucleotides matching TRBD1. TRBV23-1 is classed as an ORF, of uncertain function. Losses at the gene ends were 6 bases for V and 0 bases for J; bases not matched to a gene: 7. The CDR3 loop spans 16 amino acids. CDR3 in amino acids: CASRHSGGSTNEKLFF. In DNA form, the CDR3 reads TGCGCCAGCAGACACTCAGGGGGTTCAACTAATGAAAAACTGTTTTTT.

The genes are TRBV7-2 and TRBJ1-5; D remains unclear. From germline, CDR1 is SGHTA and CDR2 FQGNSA. This CDR3 contains 13 residues. With 2 bases removed from V and 3 bases from J, the gap between germline ends came to 5 bases. The CDR3 DNA sequence: TGTGCCAGCAGCTTATCTAACAATCAGCCCCAGCATTTT. Protein sequence: CASSLSNNQPQHF.

The genes are TRBV4-1 and TRBJ1-5; 8 positions agree with TRBD1. The CDR3 loop spans 15 amino acids. Germline assignment: CDR1 MGHRA and CDR2 YSYEKL. Trimming at V came to 4 bases and at J to 3 bases, leaving 5 bases not matched to a gene. CDR3 sequence reads: CASSLGQGDNQPQHF. CDR3 sequence (DNA): TGCGCCAGCAGCCTAGGACAGGGAGACAATCAGCCCCAGCATTTT.

This clone was found once. The chain joins TRBV6-5 to TRBJ2-1, with 11 bases aligning to TRBD2. The CDR3 contains 15 residues. V lost 4 bases to trimming and J lost 9 bases; unmatched junction nucleotides: 8. The germline gives CDR1 MNHEY, CDR2 SVGAGI. In nucleotides, the CDR3 is TGTGCCAGCAGTTTACTAGCGGGAGTATTTGGTGAGCAGTTCTTC. It encodes CASSLLAGVFGEQFF.

The V call is TRBV6-6, the J call TRBJ2-5, with D maybe TRBD1 (6 bases). CDR1 and CDR2 from the germline V gene are MNHNY and SVGAGI (reference sequence). The CDR3 runs 15 residues. V lost 7 bases and J 0 bases, leaving 15 bases between the germline ends. The CDR3 nucleotides read TGTGCCAGCACCCTATCAGGGGTGAACCAAGAGACCCAGTACTTC. Its protein is CASTLSGVNQETQYF.

This chain joins TRBV5-1 and TRBJ2-7; D is unresolved. The V end lost 0 bases, the J end lost 8 bases, and 12 bases lay between the germline ends. Germline values: CDR1 SGHRS, CDR2 YFSETQ. The CDR3 contains 13 residues. DNA for the CDR3: TGCGCCAGCAGCTTGGAAGGCCCACAGAAGCAGTACTTC. This encodes CASSLEGPQKQYF.